Given below is one T cell receptor (beta chain) in context. Its antigen is currently not known. The data were obtained in a study of CXCR3-negative and CXCR3-positive naive CD8 T cells (dated by TCRdb to between 2018 and 2021). Looking at the study overall: In total, around 150 million TRB reads were obtained, or roughly 1.5 +/- 0.3 million reads per library. The diversity and physicochemical repertoire analyses included fewer than twelve donors pooled from two independent experiments. For the TRBV-TRBJ cluster analysis, the naive subsets came from 5 donors, while the memory cells came from 3 donors.

Instrument on record: NextSeq 550. The Human TCR Profiling Kit (MiLaboratory) was used to make UMI-labeled 5' RACE TRB cDNA libraries. cDNA synthesis used the entire amount of extracted RNA, and PCR amplification then used the entire amount of cDNA produced. The libraries were made side by side, with each library going through the same number of PCR cycles. The paper's processing steps were these. With a minimum of two reads required per UMI, MIGEC and MiXCR pulled out about 49,000 +/- 11,000 unique UMI-labeled TRB cDNA molecules from each library. On average, about 40,000 +/- 10,000 functional in-frame TRB CDR3 nucleotide clonotypes lacking stop codons were found per library. After downsampling to 5000 UMI-labeled TRB molecules per sample, diversity metrics such as normalized Shannon-Wiener and Chao1 were calculated in VDJtools. VDJtools was used to calculate clonotype-size-weighted physicochemical properties of the central five CDR3 residues, namely interaction energy, strength, volume and Kidera factor 4. After reprocessing by TCRdb, each CDR3 protein sequence is one entry, and no DNA is given. TCRdb's processing, not the authors', yielded these V and J calls. The data table for this sample lists about 120,000 distinct CDR3 sequences. The ten largest clones represent around 0.36% of the sample.

For CDR1 and CDR2, the germline V gene (reference sequence) lists SGHNT and YYREEE. Taken from cysteine to phenylalanine, the CDR3 has 16 residues. No coding sequence is recorded. Each CD8+ T cell subset was flow-sorted in triplicate, and approximately 280,000 cells per subset were placed directly into RLT lysis buffer. To keep memory contaminants out, a stringent definition of naive CD8+ T cells was applied: CD45RO-CCR7+CD27+CD95-. Using standard density gradient centrifugation, peripheral blood mononuclear cells were isolated from buffy coats. Naive CXCR3-negative and CXCR3-positive CD8+ T cells were flow-sorted using a FACSAria III. An RNeasy Mini Kit was used to extract total RNA from the sorted cells. What the research found in general, with its limitations: Freshly isolated PBMCs were used for most assays because CXCR3 expression went down partially after cryopreservation. Within the same donor, TRBV-TRBJ usage looked similar between naive CXCR3-negative and CXCR3-positive cells, but memory cells had distinct patterns. TRB CDR3s from CXCR3-positive naive cells showed higher hydrophobicity (lower Kidera factor 4), lower energy, and higher strength and volume indices than CXCR3-negative naive cells. Comparably high repertoire diversity was found in both naive subsets, whereas much lower repertoire diversity was found in memory CD8+ T cells. Surface CD5, linked to self-reactivity in mice, was comparable between naive subsets; TCR interaction strength was therefore also inferred from TRB CDR3 physicochemical properties.

What was sequenced was naive CXCR3+ CD8+ T cells from blood. The intended sense of this specimen's cell subset or site label: CD45RO-CCR7+CD27+CD95- naive CD8+ T cells expressing CXCR3 (TNR3+). The rearranged chain carries TRBV5-4 and TRBJ2-3. This sequence was found in a human donor in good health. Some clones in this sample may be carry-over from other donors' samples. The encoded CDR3 is CASSLGLAGGTDTQYF.